Listed below are T cell receptor beta chains from one sample, sequenced in a study of lymphopenia after photon versus proton radiotherapy. The table came from immunoSEQ multiplex PCR; TCRdb's copy has only in-frame clones and leaves some out. Altogether tens of thousands of clones are present, just over 85% being singletons, with the ten largest covering 10%. This specimen was peripheral blood, taken from a patient treated with proton-based radiotherapy. The receptors shown here come from a woman in her 70s with pancreatic cancer. Some clones in this sample may be carry-over from other donors' samples. Both conserved end residues are part of each CDR3. Fields, in order: D gene, clone size, V gene, J gene, CDR3 protein, CDR3 DNA. A D gene is named only where the DNA matches it firmly. A row's size may be missing; if present it is once, few, many or a size class.

>TRBD2|once|TRBV10-3|TRBJ2-3
CAISASSGIDTQYF
TGTGCCATCAGTGCGTCTAGCGGGATAGATACGCAGTATTTT
>TRBD1|NA|TRBV7-6|TRBJ2-5
CASSLPGQGLETQYF
TGTGCCAGCAGCTTACCGGGACAGGGCTTAGAGACCCAGTACTTC
>TRBD2|NA|TRBV10-3|TRBJ2-1
CAIAASGTYNEQFF
TGTGCCATCGCGGCTAGCGGGACCTACAATGAGCAGTTCTTC
>NA|NA|TRBV27|TRBJ2-1
CASSSGAAYNEQFF
TGTGCCAGCAGTTCGGGAGCCGCCTACAATGAGCAGTTCTTC
>NA|NA|TRBV28|TRBJ2-1
CASSLSRGGSYNEQFF
TGTGCCAGCAGTTTAAGTAGGGGGGGCTCCTACAATGAGCAGTTCTTC
>TRBD2|NA|TRBV13|TRBJ2-4
CASRPSGSQGDIQYF
TGTGCCAGCAGGCCTAGCGGGAGCCAGGGCGACATTCAGTACTTC
>NA|NA|TRBV4-1|TRBJ2-5
CASSQGISGDAGETQYF
TGCGCCAGCAGCCAAGGTATTAGCGGAGACGCTGGTGAGACCCAGTACTTC
>NA|NA|TRBV7-9|TRBJ2-7
CASSLTPGTSESYEQYF
TGTGCCAGCAGCTTAACCCCCGGGACTTCTGAATCCTACGAGCAGTACTTC
>NA|few|TRBV4-2|TRBJ1-2
CASSQDEQGEGYTF
TGTGCCAGCAGCCAAGATGAACAGGGTGAGGGCTACACCTTC
>NA|NA|TRBV27|TRBJ2-5
CASREGRTGQETQYF
TGTGCCAGCAGGGAGGGACGGACAGGCCAAGAGACCCAGTACTTC
>TRBD1|NA|TRBV4-2|TRBJ1-1
CASSQRAGGAMNTEAFF
TGTGCCAGCAGCCAAAGGGCAGGGGGTGCCATGAACACTGAAGCTTTCTTT
>NA|once|TRBV2|TRBJ1-4
CASRLLLSTGPGEKLFF
TGTGCCAGCAGACTACTCCTATCGACAGGTCCTGGGGAAAAACTGTTTTTT
>NA|once|TRBV6-5|TRBJ1-6
CASSPSGVVTLHF
TGTGCCAGCAGTCCCTCAGGGGTGGTAACCCTCCACTTT
>TRBD1|NA|TRBV30|TRBJ2-5
CAWASPTGGEETQYF
TGTGCCTGGGCTTCGCCGACAGGGGGCGAGGAGACCCAGTACTTC
>NA|NA|TRBV6-9|TRBJ2-7
CASRSPGHAYEQYF
TGTGCCAGCAGGTCCCCGGGACACGCCTACGAGCAGTACTTC
>TRBD2|once|TRBV7-9|TRBJ2-1
CASSLVLAGYNEQFF
TGTGCCAGCAGCTTAGTACTAGCGGGCTACAATGAGCAGTTCTTC
>TRBD1|NA|TRBV27|TRBJ2-7
CASSFRRGHYEQYF
TGTGCCAGCAGTTTTCGCAGGGGGCATTACGAGCAGTACTTC
>NA|NA|TRBV7-8|TRBJ2-2
CASSPVRATGELFF
TGTGCCAGCAGCCCGGTAAGGGCCACCGGGGAGCTGTTTTTT
>TRBD1|NA|TRBV16|TRBJ1-2
CASSQGTGNYGYTF
TGTGCCAGCAGCCAAGGGACAGGGAACTATGGCTACACCTTC
>NA|NA|TRBV2|TRBJ2-3
CASTTGYTDTQYF
TGTGCCAGCACCACAGGTTACACAGATACGCAGTATTTT
>TRBD2|NA|TRBV9|TRBJ2-3
CASNLAGGPDTQYF
TGTGCCAGCAACCTAGCGGGAGGGCCAGATACGCAGTATTTT
>TRBD2|NA|TRBV5-1|TRBJ2-2
CASSPGTSAGELFF
TGCGCCAGCAGCCCCGGGACTAGCGCCGGGGAGCTGTTTTTT
>NA|NA|TRBV5-1|TRBJ1-2
CASSLGNEGYTF
TGCGCCAGCAGCTTGGGAAATGAAGGCTACACCTTC
>TRBD2|NA|TRBV7-2|TRBJ2-5
CASRGRPGGPQETQYF
TGTGCCAGCAGGGGAAGGCCGGGAGGGCCACAAGAGACCCAGTACTTC
>TRBD1|NA|TRBV4-3|TRBJ2-3
CASSHEDRDTDTQYF
TGCGCCAGCAGCCACGAGGACAGGGACACAGATACGCAGTATTTT
>NA|NA|TRBV7-7|TRBJ2-2
CASSPGTSTGELFF
TGTGCTAGCAGCCCCGGGACCTCCACCGGGGAGCTGTTTTTT
>TRBD2|once|TRBV5-4|TRBJ2-7
CASSLPTSGDTHRYEQYF
TGTGCCAGCAGCTTACCGACTAGCGGAGATACTCACCGATACGAGCAGTACTTC
>NA|NA|TRBV28|TRBJ1-5
CASSWAARGGSSQPQHF
TGTGCCAGCAGTTGGGCGGCACGGGGGGGATCGAGTCAGCCCCAGCATTTT
>NA|NA|TRBV19|TRBJ1-1
CASSKYRDSAEAFF
TGTGCCAGTAGTAAATACAGGGATTCCGCTGAAGCTTTCTTT
>NA|NA|TRBV5-8|TRBJ1-2
CASSSERIYGYTF
TGTGCCAGCAGCTCGGAGCGTATTTATGGCTACACCTTC
>NA|NA|TRBV19|TRBJ1-2
CATRGGYGYTF
TGTGCCACCCGCGGGGGTTATGGCTACACCTTC
>NA|few|TRBV2|TRBJ2-1
CASSDQVGASYNEQFF
TGTGCCAGCAGTGACCAGGTGGGGGCATCCTACAATGAGCAGTTCTTC
>NA|NA|TRBV5-1|TRBJ2-1
CASSSMDSYNEQFF
TGCGCCAGCAGCTCGATGGACAGTTACAATGAGCAGTTCTTC
>NA|NA|TRBV28|TRBJ1-6
CASSLPPSSYNSPLHF
TGTGCCAGCAGTTTACCGCCGAGCTCCTATAATTCACCCCTCCACTTT
>NA|NA|TRBV19|TRBJ2-6
CASSIGGSSGANVLTF
TGTGCCAGTAGTATAGGAGGGAGTTCTGGGGCCAACGTCCTGACTTTC
>NA|NA|TRBV2|TRBJ2-2
CASSGGGTNTGELFF
TGTGCCAGCAGTGGAGGGGGAACGAACACCGGGGAGCTGTTTTTT
>NA|NA|TRBV6-5|TRBJ2-7
CASSYSARMTYEQYF
TGTGCCAGCAGTTACTCTGCCAGGATGACCTACGAGCAGTACTTC
>TRBD2|NA|TRBV4-1|TRBJ2-7
CASSQGTSFEQYF
TGCGCCAGCAGCCAGGGGACTAGCTTCGAGCAGTACTTC
>TRBD1|medium-sized|TRBV29-1|TRBJ2-7
CSVDRTGQGHEQYF
TGCAGCGTGGATCGGACAGGGCAGGGCCACGAGCAGTACTTC
>NA|NA|TRBV27|TRBJ2-3
CASSYSGDTQYF
TGTGCCAGCAGTTACTCAGGGGATACGCAGTATTTT
>NA|NA|TRBV5-1|TRBJ1-4
CASSVNSGTNEKLFF
TGCGCCAGCAGCGTAAATTCGGGGACTAATGAAAAACTGTTTTTT
>TRBD2|NA|TRBV27|TRBJ2-6
CASSSWEGTGANVLTF
TGTGCCAGCAGTTCATGGGAGGGTACTGGGGCCAACGTCCTGACTTTC
>NA|NA|TRBV27|TRBJ2-1
CASSWQRRDNEQFF
TGTGCCAGCAGTTGGCAGCGAAGGGACAATGAGCAGTTCTTC
>NA|NA|TRBV6-1|TRBJ1-1
CASLKFMNTEAFF
TGTGCCAGCTTAAAATTCATGAACACTGAAGCTTTCTTT
>TRBD1|NA|TRBV11-1|TRBJ2-7
CASSLETGGPYEQYF
TGTGCCAGCAGCTTAGAGACAGGGGGGCCCTACGAGCAGTACTTC
>TRBD1|NA|TRBV7-9|TRBJ1-2
CASSRSLGQGIDGYTF
TGTGCCAGCAGCCGGTCGCTTGGACAGGGAATAGATGGCTACACCTTC
>NA|once|TRBV5-4|TRBJ1-2
CASSLVGLDGYTF
TGTGCCAGCAGCTTGGTCGGGTTGGATGGCTACACCTTC
>NA|NA|TRBV7-2|TRBJ1-1
CASSLAGGSGGEGAFF
TGTGCCAGCAGCTTAGCGGGGGGGTCAGGAGGTGAAGGGGCTTTCTTT
>NA|NA|TRBV30|TRBJ1-2
CAWRDTGLGYGYTF
TGTGCCTGGAGGGACACAGGGTTAGGGTATGGCTACACCTTC
>NA|NA|TRBV11-1|TRBJ2-4
CASSLGPGSGENIQYF
TGTGCCAGCAGCTTAGGGCCCGGGTCCGGTGAAAACATTCAGTACTTC
>TRBD1|NA|TRBV23-1|TRBJ2-1
CASTLDRDYNEQFF
TGCGCCAGCACCCTCGACAGGGACTACAATGAGCAGTTCTTC
>TRBD1|once|TRBV28|TRBJ1-6
CASSSGQGRNSPLHF
TGTGCCAGCAGTTCGGGACAGGGCCGTAATTCACCCCTCCACTTT